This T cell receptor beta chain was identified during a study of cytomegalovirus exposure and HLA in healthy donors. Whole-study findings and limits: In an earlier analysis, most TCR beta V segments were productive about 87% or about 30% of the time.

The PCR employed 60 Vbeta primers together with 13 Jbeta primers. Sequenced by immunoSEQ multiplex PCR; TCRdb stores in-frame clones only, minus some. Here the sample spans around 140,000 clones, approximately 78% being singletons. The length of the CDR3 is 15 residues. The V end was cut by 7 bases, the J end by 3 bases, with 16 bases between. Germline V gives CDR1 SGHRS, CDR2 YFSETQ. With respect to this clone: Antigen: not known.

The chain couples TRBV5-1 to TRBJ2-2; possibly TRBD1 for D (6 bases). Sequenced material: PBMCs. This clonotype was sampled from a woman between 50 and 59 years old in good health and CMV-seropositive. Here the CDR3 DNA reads TGCGCCAGCTCGGGTCAACCAGGGGACACCGGGGAGCTGTTTTTT. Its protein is CASSGQPGDTGELFF. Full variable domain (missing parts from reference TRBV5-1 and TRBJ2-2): KAGVTQTPRYLIKTRGQQVTLSCSPISGHRSVSWYQQTPGQGLQFLFEYFSETQRNKGNFPGRFSGRQFSNSRSEMNVSTLELGDSALYLCASSGQPGDTGELFFGEGSRLTVL.